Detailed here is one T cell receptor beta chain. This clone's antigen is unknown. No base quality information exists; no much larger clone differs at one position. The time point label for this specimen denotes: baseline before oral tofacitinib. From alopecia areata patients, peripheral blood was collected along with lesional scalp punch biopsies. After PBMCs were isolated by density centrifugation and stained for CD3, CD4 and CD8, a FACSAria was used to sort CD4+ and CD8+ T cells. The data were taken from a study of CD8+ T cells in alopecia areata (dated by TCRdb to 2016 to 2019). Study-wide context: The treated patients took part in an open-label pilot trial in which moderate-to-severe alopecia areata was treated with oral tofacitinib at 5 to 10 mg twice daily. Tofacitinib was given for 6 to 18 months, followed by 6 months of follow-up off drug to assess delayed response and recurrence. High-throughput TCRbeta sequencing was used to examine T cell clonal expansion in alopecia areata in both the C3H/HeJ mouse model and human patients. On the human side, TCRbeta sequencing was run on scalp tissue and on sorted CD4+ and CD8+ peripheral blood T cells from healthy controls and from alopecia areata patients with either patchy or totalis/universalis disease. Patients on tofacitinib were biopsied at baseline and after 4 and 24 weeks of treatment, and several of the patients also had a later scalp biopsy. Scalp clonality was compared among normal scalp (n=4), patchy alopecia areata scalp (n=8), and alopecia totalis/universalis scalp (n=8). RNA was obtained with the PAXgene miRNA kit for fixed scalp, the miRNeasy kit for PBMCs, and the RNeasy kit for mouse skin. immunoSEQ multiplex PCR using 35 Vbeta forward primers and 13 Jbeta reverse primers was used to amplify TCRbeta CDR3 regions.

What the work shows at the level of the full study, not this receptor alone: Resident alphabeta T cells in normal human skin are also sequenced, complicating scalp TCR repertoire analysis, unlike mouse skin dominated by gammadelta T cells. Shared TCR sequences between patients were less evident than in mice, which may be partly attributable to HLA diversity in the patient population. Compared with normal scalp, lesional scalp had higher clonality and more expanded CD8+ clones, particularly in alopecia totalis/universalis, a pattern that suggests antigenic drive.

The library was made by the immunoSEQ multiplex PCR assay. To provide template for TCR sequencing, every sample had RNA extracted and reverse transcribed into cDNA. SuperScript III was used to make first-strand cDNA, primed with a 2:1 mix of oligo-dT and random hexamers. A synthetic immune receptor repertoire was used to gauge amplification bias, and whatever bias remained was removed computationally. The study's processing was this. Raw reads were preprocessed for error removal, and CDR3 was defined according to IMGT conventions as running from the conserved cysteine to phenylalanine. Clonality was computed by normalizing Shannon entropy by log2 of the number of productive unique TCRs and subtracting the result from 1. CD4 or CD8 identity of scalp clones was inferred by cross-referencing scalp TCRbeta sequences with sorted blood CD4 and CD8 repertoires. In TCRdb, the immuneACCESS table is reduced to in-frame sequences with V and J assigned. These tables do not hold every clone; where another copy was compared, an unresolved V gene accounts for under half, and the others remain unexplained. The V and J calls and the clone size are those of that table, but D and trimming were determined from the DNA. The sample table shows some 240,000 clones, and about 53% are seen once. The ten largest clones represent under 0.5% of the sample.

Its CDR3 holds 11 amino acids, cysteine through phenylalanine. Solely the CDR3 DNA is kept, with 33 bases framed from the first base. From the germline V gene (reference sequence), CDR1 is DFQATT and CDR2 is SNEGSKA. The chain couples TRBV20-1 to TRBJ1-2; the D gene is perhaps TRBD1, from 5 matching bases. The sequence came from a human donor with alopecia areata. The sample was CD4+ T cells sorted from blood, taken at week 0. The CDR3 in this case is CSLGGEYGYTF. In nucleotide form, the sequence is TGCAGCCTGGGAGGGGAATATGGCTACACCTTC.